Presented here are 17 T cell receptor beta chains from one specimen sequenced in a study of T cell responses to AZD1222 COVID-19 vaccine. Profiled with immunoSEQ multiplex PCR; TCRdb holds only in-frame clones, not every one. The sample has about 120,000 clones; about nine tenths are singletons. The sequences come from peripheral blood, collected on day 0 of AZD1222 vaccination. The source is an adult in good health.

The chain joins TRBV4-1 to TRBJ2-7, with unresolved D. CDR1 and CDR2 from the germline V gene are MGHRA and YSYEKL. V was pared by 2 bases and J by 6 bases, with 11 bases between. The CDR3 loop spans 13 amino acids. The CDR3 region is CASSQRLAIEQYF. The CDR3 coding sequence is TGCGCCAGCAGCCAACGTCTCGCTATCGAGCAGTACTTC.

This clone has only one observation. Here the CDR3 DNA reads TGTGCCAGCAGTACTATAGACAGGGGGAACACTGAAGCTTTCTTT. Protein: CASSTIDRGNTEAFF. The chain uses TRBV6-5 and TRBJ1-1; TRBD1 agrees at 8 bases. The V segment lost 5 bases and the J segment 1 base; nucleotides outside the gene matches: 6. The CDR3 contains 15 residues. In germline, CDR1 is MNHEY, CDR2 SVGAGI.

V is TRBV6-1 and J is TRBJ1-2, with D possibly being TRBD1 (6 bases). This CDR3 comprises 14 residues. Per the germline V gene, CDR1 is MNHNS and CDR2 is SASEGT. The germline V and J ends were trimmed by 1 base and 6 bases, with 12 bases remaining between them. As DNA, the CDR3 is TGTGCCAGCAGTGAAGGAGGGACATCGAATGGCTACACCTTC. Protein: CASSEGGTSNGYTF.

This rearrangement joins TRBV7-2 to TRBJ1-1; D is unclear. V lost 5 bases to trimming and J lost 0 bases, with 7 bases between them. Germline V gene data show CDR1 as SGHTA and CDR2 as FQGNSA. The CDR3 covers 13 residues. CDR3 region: CASSRIMNTEAFF. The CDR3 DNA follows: TGTGCCAGCAGCCGCATCATGAACACTGAAGCTTTCTTT.

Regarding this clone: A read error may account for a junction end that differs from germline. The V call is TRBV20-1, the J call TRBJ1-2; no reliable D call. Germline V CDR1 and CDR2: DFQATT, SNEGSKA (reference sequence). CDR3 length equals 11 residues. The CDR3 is CSARVEAGLLF. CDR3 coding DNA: TGCAGTGCTCGAGTTGAGGCAGGCCTGCTCTTC.

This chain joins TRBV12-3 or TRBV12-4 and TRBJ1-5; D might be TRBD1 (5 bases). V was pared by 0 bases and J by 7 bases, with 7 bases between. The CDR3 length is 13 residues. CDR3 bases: TGTGCCAGCAGTTTAGCAGGGGTCCAGCCCCAGCATTTT. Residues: CASSLAGVQPQHF.

CDR3: CASSQAFGVPYEQYF. The DNA for the CDR3 is TGTGCCAGCAGCCAAGCATTTGGGGTCCCCTACGAGCAGTACTTC. This chain uses TRBV3-1 (or the pseudogene TRBV3-2) with TRBJ2-7; D remains ambiguous. The CDR3 covers 15 residues. Deletions cut 1 base from V and 2 bases from J, with 12 bases between. Germline V gives CDR1 LGHDT, CDR2 YNNKEL (reference sequence).

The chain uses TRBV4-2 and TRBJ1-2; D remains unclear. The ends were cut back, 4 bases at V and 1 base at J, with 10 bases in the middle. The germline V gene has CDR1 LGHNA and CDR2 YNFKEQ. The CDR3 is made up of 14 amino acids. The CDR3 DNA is TGTGCCAGCAGCCCTGGGGAGGGTAACTATGGCTACACCTTC. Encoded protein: CASSPGEGNYGYTF.

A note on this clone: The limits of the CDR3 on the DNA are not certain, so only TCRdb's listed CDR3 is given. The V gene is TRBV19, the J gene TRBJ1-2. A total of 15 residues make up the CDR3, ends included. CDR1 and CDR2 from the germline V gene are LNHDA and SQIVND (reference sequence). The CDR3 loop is CASSIRFGENYGYTF.

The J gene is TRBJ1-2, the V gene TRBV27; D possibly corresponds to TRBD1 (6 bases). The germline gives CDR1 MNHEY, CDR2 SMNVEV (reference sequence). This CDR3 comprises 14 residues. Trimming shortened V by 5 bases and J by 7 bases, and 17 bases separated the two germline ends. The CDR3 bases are TGTGCCAGCAGTCTGATCGACGGGGGGCCTGGCTACACCTTC. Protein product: CASSLIDGGPGYTF.

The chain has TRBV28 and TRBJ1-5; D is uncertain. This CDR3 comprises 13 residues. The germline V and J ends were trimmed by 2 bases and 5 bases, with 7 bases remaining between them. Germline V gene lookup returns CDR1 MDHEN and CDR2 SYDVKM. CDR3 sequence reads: CASSLAGHQPQHF. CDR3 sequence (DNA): TGTGCCAGCAGTTTAGCGGGTCATCAGCCCCAGCATTTT.

The CDR3 DNA reads TGTGCCAGCTCACCACCGGGGGGTGGCACTGAAGCTTTCTTT. Residues: CASSPPGGGTEAFF. The chain uses TRBV18 and TRBJ1-1, with D tentatively TRBD1 (5 bases). The CDR3 length is 14 residues. V was trimmed by 0 bases and J by 4 bases, leaving 9 bases between them. CDR1 and CDR2 from the germline V gene are KGHSH and LQKENI.

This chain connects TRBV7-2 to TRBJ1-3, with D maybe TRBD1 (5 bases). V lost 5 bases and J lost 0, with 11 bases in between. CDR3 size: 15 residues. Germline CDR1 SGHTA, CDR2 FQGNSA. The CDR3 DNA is TGTGCCAGCAGCCCGGGACCGAGCTCTGGAAACACCATATATTTT. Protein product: CASSPGPSSGNTIYF.

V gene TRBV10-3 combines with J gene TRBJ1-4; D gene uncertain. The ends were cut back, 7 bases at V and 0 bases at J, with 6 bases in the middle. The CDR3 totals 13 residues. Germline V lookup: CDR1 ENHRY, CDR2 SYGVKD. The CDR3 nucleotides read TGTGCCATCAAGGCAGCAACTAATGAAAAACTGTTTTTT. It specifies CAIKAATNEKLFF.

This CDR3 is CAWSVPLLGDTQYF. DNA for the CDR3: TGTGCCTGGAGTGTCCCGCTGCTGGGCGATACGCAGTATTTT. V and J are TRBV30 and TRBJ2-3; no reliable D call. This CDR3 region has 14 residues. The germline gives CDR1 GTSNPN, CDR2 SVGIG (reference sequence). Trimming took off 0 bases at V and 6 bases at J, with 13 bases between the two ends.

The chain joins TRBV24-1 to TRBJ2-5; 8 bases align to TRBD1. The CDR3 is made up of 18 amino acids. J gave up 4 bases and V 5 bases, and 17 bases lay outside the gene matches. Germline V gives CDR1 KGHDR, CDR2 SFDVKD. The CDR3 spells CATSASPGQAISGETQYF. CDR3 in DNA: TGTGCCACCAGTGCCTCACCGGGACAGGCCATTTCGGGAGAGACCCAGTACTTC.

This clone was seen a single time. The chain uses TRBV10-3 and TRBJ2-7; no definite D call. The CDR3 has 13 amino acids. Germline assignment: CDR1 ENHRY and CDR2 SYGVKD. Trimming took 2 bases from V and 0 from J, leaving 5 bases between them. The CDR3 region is CAISEGGSYEQYF. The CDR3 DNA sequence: TGTGCCATCAGTGAGGGCGGCTCCTACGAGCAGTACTTC.